This TCR beta chain is from a study of PD-1 blockade in classical Hodgkin lymphoma. Study results and limitations: The diversity seen at baseline in complete responders resembled that of newly diagnosed patients. Healthy donors were reported to have higher baseline TCR diversity than newly diagnosed patients. CD4+ TCR diversity, unlike CD8+, rose significantly by C4D1.

All patients relapsed after autologous stem cell transplantation, and brentuximab vedotin exposure varied. Trimming pared 4 bases from V and 2 bases from J, leaving 21 bases between. Germline loops: CDR1 MGHRA, CDR2 YSYEKL. This CDR3 is built from 17 residues. For this clone: Its antigen is unknown.

Profiled with immunoSEQ multiplex PCR; TCRdb holds only in-frame clones, not every one. The sample yields tens of thousands of clones, about 92% seen once. The chain carries TRBV4-1 and TRBJ2-7; tentatively, D is TRBD1 (6 bases). The sequences come from peripheral blood mononuclear cells (PBMCs), collected at baseline. The sequence was collected from a human donor with classical Hodgkin lymphoma. In DNA form, the CDR3 reads TGCGCCAGCAGCCTTGAACAGGGAACGGGTCACACCTACGAGCAGTACTTC. Amino acids: CASSLEQGTGHTYEQYF.